The entry that follows covers one T cell receptor beta chain sequence. This clone has only one observation. Its antigen is unknown. Base qualities are missing; no much larger clone stands one base away. The germline V gene supplies CDR1 SNHLY and CDR2 FYNNEI. The CDR3 runs 16 residues from the cysteine to the phenylalanine. Only CDR3 DNA remains: 48 bases, in frame from the first base. Ends trimmed: V by 4 bases, J by 5 bases; bases unmatched to a gene: 8. Healthy controls were about 19 blood donors whose buffy coats were used, with a median age of around 50 years (range about 20-80) and about 55% female. On an AutoMACS, CD4+ and CD8+ cells were isolated via positive magnetic bead selection, and their purity was verified by flow cytometry. Isolation of peripheral blood mononuclear cells was done through Ficoll-Paque PLUS density gradient separation. Using Nucleospin Tissue or Tissue XS kits, DNA was extracted from CD4-enriched, CD8-enriched or PBMC samples, with quantification by a Qubit 2.0 fluorometer.

This sample is part of a study of somatic mutations in cytotoxic T cells in rheumatoid arthritis (dated by TCRdb to 2016 to 2017). Some background on the complete study: Some T-cell populations stained with V beta antibodies were sorted by flow on a FACSAria II or Sony SH800 to nearly 100% purity, with sorted V beta1+ cells additionally subjected to TCRB sequencing. In newly diagnosed rheumatoid arthritis without treatment, the study examined if expanded CD8+ T-cell clones harbor somatic mutations, relying on TCRB deep sequencing to characterize clonality. TCRB deep sequencing covered roughly 60 patients with rheumatoid arthritis along with 15 to 20 healthy controls. Median age was essentially the same in the patient group and the control group.

Genomic DNA underwent TCRB CDR3 sequencing using the immunoSEQ assay. Per the source publication's procedure: Only productive TCRB rearrangements were included in the analyses. Clonality was calculated as a Shannon entropy-based productive clonality index, and a clone was defined by a unique TCRB CDR3 sequence. The template counts of each clone relative to the total templates per sample were used to calculate repertoire overlap between two samples. A correlation with a Spearman r of roughly 0.66 was found between V-gene usage by flow cytometry and V-gene usage by TCRB sequencing. This is the immuneACCESS table as TCRdb keeps it, with only in-frame sequences that have V and J called. A part of the clones is gone; compared with another copy, unresolved V genes explain less than half, and the rest is unexplained. The V and J calls and the clone size are those of that table, but D and trimming were determined from the DNA. The sample table records approximately 20,000 clones; over 70% of these occur just once. The top ten constitute 8% to 11% of the sample.

Overall results and qualifications from the work: In patients, CD8+ clonality rose with age (Spearman r=0.49), which was not the case in healthy controls. In about an eighth of the roughly 60 patients, more than 20% of CD8+ cells belonged to the largest CD8+ clone, while several identical CD8+ TCRB sequences were shared between blood and synovial fluid. It was unknown which antigens the expanded CD8+ clones targeted, and their absence from virus-specific databases did not exclude viral specificity. There was no significant difference in CD8+ T-cell clonality between rheumatoid arthritis patients and age-matched healthy controls. No adjustment for multiple comparisons was made for the slight TRBV07 underrepresentation in patients.

The specimen was CD8+ T cells sorted from blood. This sequence originates from a woman aged 45 to 65 in good health. The chain joins TRBV2 to TRBJ2-5; TRBD2 fits 12 bases in the junction. The CDR3 has the sequence CASSAATSGGVETQYF. At the DNA level, the sequence is TGTGCCAGCAGTGCAGCGACTAGCGGGGGAGTGGAGACCCAGTACTTC. With the portions outside the CDR3 filled from the reference TRBV2 and TRBJ2-5 genes, the complete variable region becomes EPEVTQTPSHQVTQMGQEVILRCVPISNHLYFYWYRQILGQKVEFLVSFYNNEISEKSEIFDDQFSVERPDGSNFTLKIRSTKLEDSAMYFCASSAATSGGVETQYFGPGTRLLVL.